Below, 17 T cell receptor beta chains from the same sample are listed, as sequenced in a study of Graves' ophthalmopathy and Graves' hyperthyroidism. Investigators amplified TCR beta CDR3 regions from RNA transcripts. HTBI-primed first-round RT-PCR preceded second-round multiplex PCR. One entry per CDR3 protein, called by TCRdb with MiXCR from the multiplex PCR reads. This sample has approximately 500,000 distinct CDR3 sequences, with around 14% found just once. The sequencing sample was made of blood. Receptor source: a woman aged 25 to 39 with Graves' ophthalmopathy.

This clonotype was seen repeatedly, ten times or more. The V call is TRBV2, the J call TRBJ1-6, with a weak D call TRBD1 (5 bases). The V and J ends lost 4 bases and 10 bases respectively, with 11 bases between them. The CDR3 has 13 residues. Germline V gene sequence: CDR1 SNHLY, CDR2 FYNNEI. The CDR3, as DNA: TGTGCCAGCAGTGGAGTAGGGGACTCACCCCTCCACTTT. Its translation: CASSGVGDSPLHF.

V and J are TRBV20-1 and TRBJ2-5; D is ambiguous. CDR1 and CDR2 from the germline V gene are DFQATT and SNEGSKA (reference sequence). Trimming took off 3 bases at V and 4 bases at J, with 9 bases between the two ends. The CDR3 loop spans 12 amino acids. The CDR3 sequence is CSASRTLETQYF. The DNA of the CDR3 is TGCAGTGCTAGTCGCACCCTAGAGACCCAGTACTTC.

This clonotype was observed many times. V is TRBV15 and J is TRBJ1-2; D remains unclear. The V end lost 1 base, the J end lost 3 bases, and 12 bases lay between the germline ends. Germline V gene data show CDR1 as LNHNV and CDR2 as YYDKDF (reference sequence). This CDR3 spans 15 amino acids. DNA for the CDR3: TGTGCCACCAGCAGAGCGAGGTCCGACGACTATGGCTACACCTTC. It yields the protein CATSRARSDDYGYTF.

With respect to this clonotype: With a much larger clone just one base away, this may be a read error. The final CDR3 position lacks the conserved phenylalanine or tryptophan, pointing to a likely read error. V gene TRBV20-1 combines with J gene TRBJ1-1; D perhaps matches TRBD1 (5 bases). The germline V and J ends were trimmed by 1 base and 0 bases, with 9 bases remaining between them. The CDR3 loop spans 14 amino acids. Germline V gene sequence: CDR1 DFQATT, CDR2 SNEGSKA (reference sequence). The CDR3 nucleotides read TGCAGTGCTAGAGTCGGGGGAATGAACACTGAAGCTTTCGTT. Translating gives CSARVGGMNTEAFV.

This clonotype came up many times. One end of the junction does not line up with germline, which may come from a read error. This chain links TRBV12-3 or TRBV12-4 with TRBJ2-7; 7 bases are a match to TRBD1. The CDR3 runs 13 residues. The CDR3 DNA is TGTGCCAGCAGAGATCCGGGACAGCCGATCATCAGCTTC. Protein product: CASRDPGQPIISF.

In regard to this clonotype: A much larger clone lies one base from this, so it may be a read error. The V and J genes are TRBV4-1 and TRBJ2-5, with D maybe TRBD2 (7 bases). CDR1 and CDR2 (germline): MGHRA, YSYEKL. The CDR3 has 15 residues. Trimming removed 0 bases at V and 5 bases at J, with 13 bases between. The chain's CDR3 is CASSQELGGGETQYF. The CDR3 DNA sequence: TGCGCCAGCAGCCAAGAGCTAGGGGGAGGGGAGACCCAGTACTTC.

Ten or more counts support this clonotype. V is TRBV7-9 and J is TRBJ1-2; 11 bases line up with TRBD1. Germline V gene lookup returns CDR1 SEHNR and CDR2 FQNEAQ (reference sequence). The CDR3 is 14 amino acids. The ends lost 3 bases at V and 9 bases at J; junction bases unmatched: 6. The CDR3 here is CASSFDWTGGRYTF. The CDR3 DNA reads TGTGCCAGCAGCTTCGACTGGACAGGGGGCCGCTACACCTTC. Combining the CDR3 with reference TRBV7-9 and TRBJ1-2 gives the whole variable domain DTGVSQNPRHKITKRGQNVTFRCDPISEHNRLYWYRQTLGQGPEFLTYFQNEAQLEKSRLLSDRFSAERPKGSFSTLEIQRTEQGDSAMYLCASSFDWTGGRYTFGSGTRLTVV.

This clonotype was detected ten times or more. The rearrangement links TRBV2 to TRBJ1-1; maybe TRBD1 (6 bases). Deletions cut 2 bases from V and 10 bases from J, with 11 bases between. CDR3 length: 12 amino acids. Germline V CDR1 and CDR2: SNHLY, FYNNEI. The CDR3 DNA is TGTGCCAGCAGTGAAAGGGGACATAGAGCTTTCTTT. This encodes CASSERGHRAFF. Filled out from reference TRBV2 and TRBJ1-1, the complete variable domain reads EPEVTQTPSHQVTQMGQEVILRCVPISNHLYFYWYRQILGQKVEFLVSFYNNEISEKSEIFDDQFSVERPDGSNFTLKIRSTKLEDSAMYFCASSERGHRAFFGQGTRLTVV.

This clonotype was counted at least ten times. The chain links TRBV12-5 to TRBJ1-1; 8 nucleotides agree with TRBD1. This CDR3 has 16 amino acids. CDR1 LGHNT and CDR2 FRNRAP come from the germline V gene. V dropped 0 bases and J dropped 8; count of bases not matched to a gene: 11. The CDR3 sequence is CASGLVHSGGIGEAFF. The CDR3 DNA reads TGTGCTAGTGGTTTGGTACACTCAGGGGGCATCGGAGAAGCTTTCTTT.

This clonotype was observed at least ten times. V gene TRBV9 combines with J gene TRBJ2-5; D gene uncertain. This CDR3 spans 14 amino acids. V dropped 2 bases and J dropped 5 bases, with 13 bases sitting between them. The germline V gene has CDR1 SGDLS and CDR2 YYNGEE. The CDR3 reads CASSVVPSGETQYF. As DNA, the CDR3 is TGTGCCAGCAGCGTGGTCCCGTCTGGGGAGACCCAGTACTTC.

The table lists this clonotype with many counts. The chain joins TRBV6-1 to TRBJ2-7; 8 bases match TRBD2. Trimming took 6 bases from V and 9 from J; bases not matched to a gene: 16. The CDR3 runs to 15 residues. From germline, CDR1 is MNHNS and CDR2 SASEGT. CDR3 region: CASSTPGTRIVWQYF. The CDR3 DNA reads TGTGCCAGCAGCACTCCCGGGACTAGGATTGTATGGCAGTACTTC.

At least ten counts were recorded for this clonotype. This likely comes from a read error, as the CDR3 has no conserved phenylalanine or tryptophan at its end. The limits of the CDR3 on the DNA are not certain, so only TCRdb's listed CDR3 is given. The CDR3 region is CASSLEGLEGL. The chain carries TRBV13 and TRBJ1-1. The CDR3 totals 11 residues, both ends included. Germline V CDR1 and CDR2: PRHDT, FYEKMQ (reference sequence).

This clonotype appeared a few times. The rearrangement uses TRBV12-3 or TRBV12-4 and TRBJ2-7; TRBD2 agrees at 9 bases. V trimming: 6 bases; J trimming: 1 base; junction bases outside the gene matches: 7. The CDR3 consists of 15 residues. The CDR3 is CASSPSGGTSYEQYF. Here the CDR3 DNA reads TGTGCCAGCAGCCCGAGCGGGGGGACTTCCTACGAGCAGTACTTC.

This clonotype was counted many times. This chain uses TRBV12-3 or TRBV12-4 with TRBJ2-7; TRBD2 agrees at 10 bases. After removal of 7 bases from V and 0 bases from J, the junction contained 3 bases not matched to a gene. CDR3 length: 14 residues. The CDR3 loop reads CASTASGSSYEQYF. The CDR3, as DNA: TGTGCCAGCACGGCTAGCGGGAGCTCCTACGAGCAGTACTTC.

This clonotype was counted ten times or more. The gene calls are TRBV6-5 and TRBJ1-1, with D tentatively TRBD1 (5 bases). Germline V CDR1 and CDR2: MNHEY, SVGAGI. This CDR3 comprises 14 residues. V was shortened by 4 bases and J by 4 bases, with 13 bases between the two germline ends. CDR3 residues: CASSSTGGGTEAFF. The CDR3 nucleotides are TGTGCCAGCAGTTCCACGGGCGGGGGCACTGAAGCTTTCTTT.

Ten or more counts support this clonotype. The V call is TRBV5-1, the J call TRBJ2-5; the D is unclear. This CDR3 is built from 15 residues. Germline CDR1 reads SGHRS; CDR2 reads YFSETQ. V lost 0 bases and J 0 bases, leaving 9 bases between the germline ends. In DNA form, the CDR3 reads TGCGCCAGCAGCTTGGAGGCCTGGAACCAAGAGACCCAGTACTTC. Its translation: CASSLEAWNQETQYF.

Many counts were recorded for this clonotype. This chain connects TRBV12-3 or TRBV12-4 to TRBJ2-7; D gene ambiguous. This CDR3 has 13 residues. Between the trimmed V and J ends, which lost 6 bases and 5 bases, there was a span of 14 bases. CDR3 protein: CASSLPPLDEQYF. CDR3 in DNA: TGTGCCAGCAGCCTTCCCCCACTCGACGAGCAGTACTTC.